One and the same sample provided the 24 T cell receptor beta chains below, sequenced in a study of T cell repertoires in cytomegalovirus infection. No antigens are known for them. TCRdb re-analysed the reads in MiXCR, keeping a single row per CDR3 protein. The data show some 920,000 distinct CDR3 sequences, around 32% seen once. The sample consisted of cultured CD8+ T cells from PBMCs, taken from culture after CMV antigen stimulation. The receptors originated from a human donor in good health (CMV status not recorded). Some clones in this sample may be carry-over from other donors' samples.

The V and J genes are TRBV6-2 or TRBV6-3 and TRBJ2-7; D perhaps matches TRBD1 (6 bases). The CDR3 is made up of 19 amino acids. The germline V and J ends were trimmed by 2 bases and 0 bases, with 23 bases remaining between them. Germline V lookup: CDR1 MNHEY, CDR2 SVGEGT. The CDR3 spells CASSYRAGALLASSYEQYV. CDR3 bases: TGTGCCAGCAGTTACAGGGCAGGGGCGCTCCTCGCGAGCTCCTACGAGCAGTACGTC.

This clonotype was seen at least ten times. The V call is TRBV19, the J call TRBJ2-1; D is undetermined. The germline gives CDR1 LNHDA, CDR2 SQIVND (reference sequence). CDR3 length: 17 residues. With 0 bases removed from V and 7 bases from J, the gap between germline ends came to 19 bases. CDR3 in amino acids: CASSIDPAGLSRNEQFF. CDR3 DNA sequence: TGTGCCAGTAGTATAGACCCGGCAGGCCTCTCGCGGAATGAGCAGTTCTTC.

This clonotype has just a few counts. The chain links TRBV7-8 to TRBJ2-7; TRBD2 agrees at 11 bases. CDR3 length equals 15 residues. Trimming took 6 bases from V and 5 from J; bases not matched to a gene: 9. CDR1 and CDR2 (germline): SGHVS, FQNEAQ. For the CDR3, the DNA is TGTGCCAGCAGGCCTACTAGCGGGGGCTTCAACGAGCAGTACTTC. Encoded protein: CASRPTSGGFNEQYF.

The rearrangement links TRBV19 to TRBJ2-1, with TRBD1 matching over 7 bases. Germline CDR1 LNHDA, CDR2 SQIVND (reference sequence). This CDR3 has 13 amino acids. V lost 7 bases and J lost 7; bases outside the gene matches: 7. CDR3 nucleotides: TGTGCCAGTAATCACAGGGGCTGGAATGAGCAGTTCTTC. It codes for CASNHRGWNEQFF.

This chain uses TRBV10-3 with TRBJ2-5; 8 bases are shared with TRBD1. Germline CDR1 ENHRY, CDR2 SYGVKD. Germline trimming cut 10 bases from V and 3 bases from J; bases unmatched to any gene: 7. CDR3 length: 13 residues. The CDR3 DNA is TGTGCCACGGCGACAGGGGTTGAAGAGACCCAGTACTTC. Amino acids: CATATGVEETQYF.

The V and J genes are TRBV6-5 and TRBJ2-7; no firm D call. Deletions cut 10 bases from V and 3 bases from J, with 10 bases between. This CDR3 region has 11 residues. Germline lookup yields CDR1 MNHEY and CDR2 SVGAGI. CDR3 nucleotides: TGTGCCACAAGATCGGGCTACGAGCAGTACTTC. This encodes CATRSGYEQYF.

The chain couples TRBV19 to TRBJ2-3; D is perhaps TRBD2 (5 bases). Trimming stripped 9 bases from V and 5 bases from J, with 21 bases between. Germline V CDR1 and CDR2: LNHDA, SQIVND (reference sequence). The CDR3 has 15 amino acids. This CDR3 is CASGISGLIVDTQYF. In nucleotides, the CDR3 is TGTGCCAGCGGAATAAGCGGTCTAATTGTAGATACGCAGTATTTT.

At least ten counts were recorded for this clonotype. The gene calls are TRBV12-3 or TRBV12-4 and TRBJ2-1, with D perhaps TRBD1 or TRBD2 (5 bases each). Trimming shortened V by 5 bases and J by 8 bases, and 19 bases separated the two germline ends. This CDR3 spans 15 amino acids. The CDR3 region is CASSGGRVEVHEQFF. The CDR3 DNA follows: TGTGCCAGCAGTGGGGGACGGGTTGAGGTCCATGAGCAGTTCTTC.

This clonotype showed up just a few times. V gene TRBV24-1 combines with J gene TRBJ2-4; the D gene is possibly TRBD2 (5 bases). The CDR3 runs 17 residues. The germline gives CDR1 KGHDR, CDR2 SFDVKD. Trimming took 4 bases from V and 0 from J, leaving 15 bases between them. CDR3 amino acids: CATSDSDSSLAKNIQYF. The DNA of the CDR3 is TGTGCCACCAGTGACTCGGACTCGAGTCTAGCCAAAAACATTCAGTACTTC.

This clonotype appeared many times. The chain uses TRBV7-6 and TRBJ1-3; D gene uncertain. The CDR3 covers 16 residues. Germline values: CDR1 SGHVS, CDR2 FNYEAQ. Between the trimmed V and J ends, which lost 1 base and 2 bases, there was a span of 12 bases. The CDR3 nucleotides read TGTGCCAGCAGCTTAGGGTCAGCCGAACCTGGAAACACCATATATTTT. This sequence encodes CASSLGSAEPGNTIYF.

This sequence joins TRBV20-1 and TRBJ1-2; 9 bases match TRBD1. The CDR3 spans 13 residues. Germline V CDR1 and CDR2: DFQATT, SNEGSKA (reference sequence). J gave up 6 bases and V 6 bases, and 8 bases lay outside the gene matches. The CDR3 DNA sequence: TGCAGTGCCCGTACAGGGGGCGACGATGGCTACACCTTC. It codes for CSARTGGDDGYTF.

The V gene is TRBV4-1, the J gene TRBJ2-3, with 10 positions matching TRBD2. The CDR3 loop spans 18 amino acids. CDR1 is MGHRA, CDR2 YSYEKL, per germline. V lost 1 base and J lost 6; bases outside the gene matches: 13. CDR3 sequence: CASSQGFLAGAPADTQYF. The CDR3, as DNA: TGCGCCAGCAGCCAAGGGTTCCTAGCGGGGGCCCCTGCGGATACGCAGTATTTT.

CDR3 amino acids: CASSWTGIYEQYF. The CDR3 DNA sequence: TGTGCCAGCAGTTGGACAGGGATCTACGAGCAGTACTTC. The rearrangement uses TRBV28 and TRBJ2-7, with 8 bases fitting TRBD1. The CDR3 has 13 amino acids. CDR1 and CDR2 from the germline V gene are MDHEN and SYDVKM. V shed 4 bases and J 3 bases; nucleotides not matched to a gene: 2.

This clonotype was detected only a few times. The gene calls are TRBV20-1 and TRBJ1-3; no definite D call. V was trimmed by 0 bases and J by 0 bases, leaving 9 bases between them. The CDR3 is 15 residues long. The germline gives CDR1 DFQATT, CDR2 SNEGSKA (reference sequence). CDR3 protein: CSARDRSLSGNTIYF. The CDR3 nucleotides are TGCAGTGCTAGAGATCGCAGTCTCTCTGGAAACACCATATATTTT.

In regard to this clonotype: Germline and junction disagree at one end, which may indicate a read error. The CDR3 is CVSDLGGGLGYGYTF. For the CDR3, the DNA is TGTGTCAGCGATCTGGGGGGCGGCTTGGGCTATGGCTACACCTTC. The V gene is TRBV28, the J gene TRBJ1-2, with a possible D match to TRBD1 (6 bases). This CDR3 is 15 amino acids long. CDR1 is MDHEN and CDR2 is SYDVKM in the germline V gene.

This clonotype was detected only a few times. The chain couples TRBV12-5 to TRBJ2-1; D call uncertain. V dropped 1 base and J dropped 0 bases, with 1 base sitting between them. CDR3 length equals 13 residues. Germline values: CDR1 LGHNT, CDR2 FRNRAP. The CDR3 loop reads CASGLGSYNEQFF. CDR3 nucleotide sequence: TGTGCTAGTGGTTTGGGCTCCTACAATGAGCAGTTCTTC.

This clonotype was seen a few times. The chain has TRBV29-1 and TRBJ1-1; 7 bases fit TRBD1. The CDR3 contains 14 residues. Germline V gene lookup returns CDR1 SQVTM and CDR2 ANQGSEA. V gave up 5 bases and J gave up 4 bases; unmatched junction bases: 10. CDR3 protein: CSVPGVRGTTEAFF. CDR3 nucleotide sequence: TGCAGCGTTCCGGGCGTCAGGGGGACCACTGAAGCTTTCTTT. The full variable domain, rest sourced from reference TRBV29-1 and TRBJ1-1, is SAVISQKPSRDICQRGTSLTIQCQVDSQVTMMFWYRQQPGQSLTLIATANQGSEATYESGFVIDKFPISRPNLTFSTLTVSNMSPEDSSIYLCSVPGVRGTTEAFFGQGTRLTVV.

The chain recombines TRBV2 with TRBJ1-1; D call uncertain. Trimming took 2 bases from V and 1 from J, leaving 11 bases between them. Germline values: CDR1 SNHLY, CDR2 FYNNEI. CDR3 length equals 15 residues. CDR3 nucleotide sequence: TGTGCCAGCAGTGAACTCCAGCTCGGGAACACTGAAGCTTTCTTT. It specifies CASSELQLGNTEAFF.

This clonotype has a handful of counts. The chain has TRBV4-1 and TRBJ2-7; 9 positions match TRBD1. This CDR3 has 15 residues. Losses at the gene ends were 3 bases for V and 7 bases for J; bases not matched to a gene: 10. Germline values: CDR1 MGHRA, CDR2 YSYEKL. CDR3 coding DNA: TGCGCCAGCAGCCACCCCGGGACAGGGAGCCGGGAGCAGTACTTC. It yields the protein CASSHPGTGSREQYF.

Here the CDR3 DNA reads TGCGCCAGCAGTCCAGGGGGCTGGGGCTACACCTTC. Encoded protein: CASSPGGWGYTF. V usage is TRBV4-1 and J usage is TRBJ1-2; TRBD1 matches at 8 bases. CDR3 length: 12 amino acids. The J segment lost 8 bases and the V segment lost 6 bases, leaving 5 bases of the junction unmatched. Germline CDR1 MGHRA, CDR2 YSYEKL.

This clonotype was seen a few times. The chain has TRBV6-5 and TRBJ2-5, with 11 bases matching TRBD1. The CDR3 runs 17 residues. The germline gives CDR1 MNHEY, CDR2 SVGAGI. V trimming: 0 bases; J trimming: 3 bases; junction bases outside the gene matches: 6. CDR3: CASSYSRDRGGEETQYF. Written as DNA, the CDR3 is TGTGCCAGCAGTTACTCGCGGGACAGGGGGGGCGAAGAGACCCAGTACTTC.

The rearrangement joins TRBV27 to TRBJ1-5; TRBD1 is a possible D gene (6 bases). Looked up from germline, CDR1 is MNHEY and CDR2 is SMNVEV (reference sequence). The CDR3 has 15 amino acids. V was clipped by 5 bases and J by 1 base, with 12 bases between them. Written as DNA, the CDR3 is TGTGCCAGCAGTCCGGGGGGCTGGAGCAATCAGCCCCAGCATTTT. Its translation: CASSPGGWSNQPQHF.

There are many counts of this clonotype. The junction does not match germline at one end; this may be a read error. The chain employs TRBV7-8 and TRBJ1-2, with D unresolved. CDR3 length: 14 amino acids. The germline V gene encodes CDR1 SGHVS and CDR2 FQNEAQ. Here the CDR3 reads CASSVAGSNYGYTF. Written as DNA, the CDR3 is TGTGCCAGCAGCGTAGCCGGATCCAACTATGGCTACACCTTC.

The chain couples TRBV29-1 to TRBJ2-7; 11 positions agree with TRBD1. The CDR3 totals 13 residues. The germline gives CDR1 SQVTM, CDR2 ANQGSEA. V shed 4 bases and J 2 bases; nucleotides not matched to a gene: 1. CDR3 DNA: TGCAGCGTTGGGACAGGGGGCCCCTACGAGCAGTACTTC. Its protein is CSVGTGGPYEQYF.